This passage covers 29 T cell receptor beta chains from one sample sequenced in a study of tissue T cells after allogeneic stem cell transplantation. Stated time point: mouse harvest day 14 after allogeneic transplant. The graft held 10^6 splenic CD5+ T cells and 10^7 T-cell-depleted bone marrow cells. Only in-frame clones appear in the TCRdb table, and some are missing; sequencing was by immunoSEQ multiplex PCR. In the table there are thousands of clones, around 52% of which are singletons. Sequencing was performed on gut tissue. These receptor sequences come from a female BALB/c mouse given C57BL/6 T cells with graft-versus-host disease after an allogeneic hematopoietic cell transplant.

As for this clone: Gene and germline names: mouse. The chain's CDR3 is CAWSQGGAETLYF. CDR3 DNA (partial): TGTGCCTGGAGTCAGGGTGGGGCAGAAACGCTGTAT. The gene calls are TRBV31 and TRBJ2-3; D is unresolved. Read coverage stops 1 residue before the CDR3 terminus; the germline J gene supplies the remainder. V lost 1 base to trimming and J lost 3 bases, with 8 bases between them. Germline CDR1 reads GKSSPN; CDR2 reads SITVG. The CDR3 totals 13 residues.

This clone was found a few times. Mouse names are used for the genes. CDR3 bases read: TGTGCCAGCAGCGGGGACTGGGGGGGCGCGAACACCCAGTAC. Its translation is CASSGDWGGANTQY. The CDR3 in full is CASSGDWGGANTQYF. V is TRBV3 and J is TRBJ2-5, with TRBD2 matching 14 bases. Coverage ceases 1 residue before the CDR3 finishes, and the germline J gene fills in the end. Trimming cost V 5 bases and J 7 bases; bases outside gene matches: 5. The CDR3 consists of 15 residues. The germline V gene encodes CDR1 SNHLY and CDR2 FYNGKV (reference sequence).

In the case of this clone: Gene names denote mouse genes. The read comes to an end 1 residue before the CDR3 does, leaving the germline J gene to fill in the end. The chain recombines TRBV4 with TRBJ1-1; perhaps TRBD1 as D (6 bases). The V end lost 4 bases, the J end lost 0 bases, and 9 bases lay between the germline ends. From germline, CDR1 is LGHDT and CDR2 YNNKQL (reference sequence). This CDR3 spans 14 amino acids. The CDR3 DNA, read in part, is TGTGCCAGCAGCTTACAGGGCGCAAACACAGAAGTCTTC. Translating it yields CASSLQGANTEVF. From start to end, the CDR3 is CASSLQGANTEVFF.

As to this clone: All gene names here are mouse names. The read is 1 residue too short to cover the CDR3 end, so that end is filled in from the germline J gene. This chain uses TRBV5 with TRBJ2-5; either TRBD1 or TRBD2 may supply D (5 bases each). V lost 0 bases and J 6 bases, leaving 7 bases between the germline ends. Germline V lookup: CDR1 LGHNA, CDR2 YNLKQL (reference sequence). The CDR3 extends over 13 amino acids. The CDR3 region is CASSQDRGDTQYF. The DNA read from the CDR3 is TGTGCCAGCAGCCAAGACCGGGGCGACACCCAGTAC.

This clone appeared a few times. Germline and genes: mouse. The read falls 1 residue short of the CDR3 end, and the missing part is taken from the germline J gene. The chain links TRBV26 to TRBJ2-4; 8 bases map to TRBD2. The V gene end was trimmed by 2 bases and the J gene end by 5 bases; junction bases not matched to a gene: 0. CDR3 length equals 13 residues. Germline V gene lookup returns CDR1 KGHPV and CDR2 FQNQEV (reference sequence). This CDR3 reads CASSLTGGNTLYF. The sequenced part of the CDR3 DNA is TGTGCCAGCAGTCTGACTGGGGGAAACACCTTGTAC. Full variable domain (missing parts from reference TRBV26 and TRBJ2-4): NSKVIQTPRYLVKGQGQKAKMRCIPEKGHPVVFWYQQNKNNEFKFLINFQNQEVLQQIDMTEKRFSAECPSNSPCSLEIQSSEAGDSALYLCASSLTGGNTLYFGAGTRLSVL.

As concerns this clone: Mouse gene names apply. From the germline J gene comes the end of the CDR3, since the read stops 1 residue before it. The chain uses TRBV26 and TRBJ1-1, with 9 bases identical to TRBD1. J was trimmed by 1 base and V by 6 bases; bases with no gene match: 3. Germline V gene lookup returns CDR1 KGHPV and CDR2 FQNQEV (reference sequence). This CDR3 region has 14 residues. The CDR3 sequence is CASSSGQGNTEVFF. The sequenced part of the CDR3 DNA is TGTGCCAGCAGCTCGGGACAGGGAAACACAGAAGTCTTC.

Worth noting for this clone: Here the gene names and germline are mouse. The read stops 1 residue short of the end of the CDR3; the missing end is completed from the germline J gene. The chain couples TRBV3 to TRBJ2-7, with 10 bases identical to TRBD1. The CDR3 runs to 14 residues. The V and J ends lost 2 bases and 3 bases, in that order; junction bases with no gene match: 1. The germline CDR1 and CDR2 sequences are SNHLY and FYNGKV (reference sequence). The part of the CDR3 DNA that was read is TGTGCCAGCAGCTTAAGGGACAGGGGCTATGAACAGTAC. Translating gives CASSLRDRGYEQY. The whole CDR3 sequence is CASSLRDRGYEQYF.

This clone was counted only a few times. Gene names follow the mouse nomenclature. The read ends 1 residue before the CDR3 terminus; that terminus is restored from the germline J gene. The chain couples TRBV26 to TRBJ2-1; D is undetermined. V was pared by 6 bases and J by 5 bases, with 5 bases between. CDR3 length: 11 residues. CDR1 KGHPV and CDR2 FQNQEV come from the germline V gene (reference sequence). CDR3 DNA, as far as it was read: TGTGCCAGCAGCCTAAATGCTGAGCAGTTC. Translation gives CASSLNAEQF. The whole CDR3 sequence is CASSLNAEQFF.

With respect to this clone: Here the gene names and germline are mouse. The CDR3 goes on 1 residue after the read ends, and that part is filled in from the germline J gene. The chain employs TRBV19 and TRBJ2-7; 10 bases agree with TRBD2. The CDR3 totals 14 residues. Trimming cost V 4 bases and J 2 bases; bases outside gene matches: 3. Germline V gene sequence: CDR1 FNHDT, CDR2 SITEND (reference sequence). The part of the CDR3 DNA that was read is TGTGCCAGCAGTCCCGGACTGGGGGCCTATGAACAGTAC. Encoded protein: CASSPGLGAYEQY. The complete CDR3 protein is CASSPGLGAYEQYF.

Of note for this clone: Genes and germline are mouse. The CDR3 is cut off 1 residue early in the read; its end comes from the germline J gene. V usage is TRBV19 and J usage is TRBJ1-2; 12 bases are shared with TRBD1. The CDR3 loop spans 14 amino acids. V was clipped by 4 bases and J by 4 bases; unmatched bases: 2. From germline, CDR1 is FNHDT and CDR2 SITEND (reference sequence). CDR3 bases read: TGTGCCAGCAGTCCGGGACAGGGGGCCTCCGACTACACC. It is translated as CASSPGQGASDYT. The full CDR3 reads CASSPGQGASDYTF.

A single count supports this clone. Gene names denote mouse genes. The read comes to an end 1 residue before the CDR3 does, leaving the germline J gene to fill in the end. The chain employs TRBV1 and TRBJ2-5; no clear D. Germline values: CDR1 NSQYPW, CDR2 LRSPGD (reference sequence). The CDR3 has 11 residues. V shed 4 bases and J shed 2 bases, with 1 base lying between them. CDR3 bases read: TGCACCTGCAGTGGCCAAGACACCCAGTAC. It specifies CTCSGQDTQY. The CDR3 in full is CTCSGQDTQYF.

The table lists this clone with a few counts. The gene names given are mouse names. The read ends 1 residue shy of where the CDR3 ends; the end is completed using the germline J gene. J is TRBJ2-1 and V is TRBV19, with 10 nucleotides matching TRBD2. This CDR3 region has 14 residues. Germline CDR1 reads FNHDT; CDR2 reads SITEND (reference sequence). The trim removed 2 bases at V and 6 bases at J, leaving 2 bases unmatched. CDR3 loop: CASSIWGGFAEQFF. The part of the CDR3 DNA that was read is TGTGCCAGCAGTATCTGGGGGGGCTTTGCTGAGCAGTTC. Together with reference TRBV19 and TRBJ2-1, the CDR3 gives the full variable domain: GGIITQTPKFLIGQEGQKLTLKCQQNFNHDTMYWYRQDSGKGLRLIYYSITENDLQKGDLSEGYDASREKKSSFSLTVTSAQKNEMAVFLCASSIWGGFAEQFFGPGTRLTVL.

As regards this clone: Germline and genes here are mouse. The read stops 1 residue short of the end of the CDR3; the missing end is completed from the germline J gene. J is TRBJ1-6 and V is TRBV12-1; 8 bases fit TRBD1. TRBJ1-6 belongs to the ORF category, with a function that is uncertain. The V segment lost 3 bases and the J segment 3 bases; nucleotides outside the gene matches: 3. This CDR3 spans 15 amino acids. Germline V gives CDR1 SGHSN, CDR2 HYEKVE. Partial CDR3 DNA: TGTGCCAGCTCTACAGGGACAGGCTATAATTCGCCCCTCTAC. This sequence encodes CASSTGTGYNSPLY. The complete CDR3 protein is CASSTGTGYNSPLYF.

This clone was observed a few times. Genes and germline are mouse. The read is 1 residue too short to cover the CDR3 end, so that end is filled in from the germline J gene. This chain links TRBV26 with TRBJ2-5; a weak D match, TRBD2 (7 bases). Germline V CDR1 and CDR2: KGHPV, FQNQEV (reference sequence). Trimming removed 3 bases from V and 0 bases from J, with 13 bases in between. The CDR3 contains 16 residues. The CDR3 loop reads CASSLRLGANQDTQYF. Incomplete CDR3 DNA: TGTGCCAGCAGTCTTAGGCTGGGGGCTAACCAAGACACCCAGTAC.

Concerning this clone: The germline and genes are mouse ones. Read data end 1 residue before the CDR3 end; the end is taken from the germline J gene. The gene calls are TRBV3 and TRBJ1-1, with 7 bases lining up with TRBD1. With 1 base clipped from V and 0 bases from J, the junction kept 2 bases outside the gene matches. Germline V lookup: CDR1 SNHLY, CDR2 FYNGKV (reference sequence). This CDR3 comprises 15 residues. The CDR3 sequence: CASSLVGGANTEVFF. Incomplete CDR3 DNA: TGTGCCAGCAGCTTAGTAGGGGGCGCAAACACAGAAGTCTTC.

About this clone: Gene names and germline match the mouse. The CDR3 end is not reached by the read, which stops 1 residue before it; the germline J gene fills it in. The gene calls are TRBV12-1 and TRBJ1-4, with 10 bases aligning to TRBD1. Germline V gene data show CDR1 as SGHSN and CDR2 as HYEKVE. The CDR3 runs to 16 residues. The V and J ends lost 4 bases and 0 bases, in that order; junction bases with no gene match: 4. The CDR3 here is CASSWGQGFSNERLFF. The CDR3 DNA, read in part, is TGTGCCAGCTCCTGGGGACAGGGGTTTTCCAACGAAAGATTATTT.

This clone has just a few counts. Gene names are the mouse ones. Sequencing ends 1 residue short of the CDR3 end; the germline J gene provides the rest. The rearrangement uses TRBV15 and TRBJ1-5; tentatively, D is TRBD1 (5 bases). The CDR3 has 13 residues. With 3 bases removed from V and 6 bases from J, the gap between germline ends came to 9 bases. CDR1 and CDR2 from the germline V gene are SGHND and FRSKSL. The CDR3 spells CASSLGDPQAPLF. Partial CDR3 DNA: TGTGCCAGCAGTTTGGGGGACCCCCAGGCTCCGCTT.

This clone is classed as large. Gene names and germline match the mouse. The read finishes 1 residue shy of the CDR3 end, and the germline J gene is used to complete it. The rearrangement uses TRBV26 and TRBJ2-1; unclear D gene. V was clipped by 2 bases and J by 1 base, with 6 bases between them. The germline V gene encodes CDR1 KGHPV and CDR2 FQNQEV (reference sequence). This CDR3 is built from 14 residues. The CDR3 protein is CASSLDRNYAEQFF. The DNA read from the CDR3 is TGTGCCAGCAGTCTGGACCGGAACTATGCTGAGCAGTTC.

For this clone: Genes here carry mouse names. The read halts 1 residue ahead of the CDR3 end, with the missing end drawn from the germline J gene. This chain joins TRBV26 and TRBJ1-3; D not certain. V was clipped by 4 bases and J by 0 bases, with 7 bases between them. The CDR3 is made up of 14 amino acids. The germline gives CDR1 KGHPV, CDR2 FQNQEV (reference sequence). The CDR3 spells CASSPAYSGNTLYF. Partial CDR3 DNA: TGTGCCAGCAGTCCGGCCTATTCTGGAAATACGCTCTAT.

As to this clone: Here the gene names and germline are mouse. The sequenced fragment ends 1 residue before the CDR3 boundary, so the rest is inferred from the germline J gene. The chain has TRBV4 and TRBJ2-4, with 13 bases lining up with TRBD2. There are 16 residues in the CDR3. With 4 bases clipped from V and 0 bases from J, the junction kept 1 base outside the gene matches. Germline V gene data show CDR1 as LGHDT and CDR2 as YNNKQL (reference sequence). The CDR3 bases that were read are TGTGCCAGCAGCTTGGGACTGGGGGGGAGTCAAAACACCTTGTAC. As protein: CASSLGLGGSQNTLY. The whole CDR3 is CASSLGLGGSQNTLYF.

On this clone itself: Gene names are the mouse ones. The sequence runs out 1 residue before the end of the CDR3; the remainder is reconstructed from the germline J gene. The V gene is TRBV14, the J gene TRBJ2-3, with D perhaps matching TRBD1 or TRBD2 (5 bases each). CDR1 is SGHDT and CDR2 is FRDEAV in the germline V gene. The V end was cut by 0 bases, the J end by 4 bases, with 9 bases between. This CDR3 has 14 amino acids. Here the CDR3 reads CASSFWGRTETLYF. The sequenced CDR3 bases are TGTGCCAGCAGTTTCTGGGGGAGGACAGAAACGCTGTAT.

This clone counts as medium-sized (0.01 to 0.1%). The gene names given are mouse names. The sequenced fragment ends 1 residue before the CDR3 boundary, so the rest is inferred from the germline J gene. The J gene is TRBJ1-5, the V gene TRBV13-1, with no clear D. Trimming took off 5 bases at V and 0 bases at J, with 9 bases between the two ends. The CDR3 runs to 14 residues. CDR1 NSHNY and CDR2 SYGAGN come from the germline V gene. CDR3 DNA (partial): TGTGCCAGCAGGCCCGGGAATAACAACCAGGCTCCGCTT. This encodes CASRPGNNNQAPL. The full CDR3 is CASRPGNNNQAPLF.

Worth noting for this clone: Gene names are the mouse ones. CDR3 protein: CASSLTVSAETLYF. CDR3 DNA, as far as it was read: TGTGCCAGCAGTCTGACAGTTAGTGCAGAAACGCTGTAT. The genes are TRBV26 and TRBJ2-3; D is unresolved. Read sequence stops 1 residue before the CDR3 end, and the germline J gene provides the missing end. This CDR3 is built from 14 residues. Trimming pared 2 bases from V and 0 bases from J, leaving 6 bases between. Germline V gene data show CDR1 as KGHPV and CDR2 as FQNQEV (reference sequence). Looking up the rest from reference TRBV26 and TRBJ2-3 gives the full variable domain: NSKVIQTPRYLVKGQGQKAKMRCIPEKGHPVVFWYQQNKNNEFKFLINFQNQEVLQQIDMTEKRFSAECPSNSPCSLEIQSSEAGDSALYLCASSLTVSAETLYFGSGTRLTVL.

As to this clone: Here the gene names and germline are mouse. The read ends 1 residue before the CDR3 terminus; that terminus is restored from the germline J gene. The chain combines TRBV13-3 with TRBJ2-1, with 7 bases matching TRBD1. Trimming took 5 bases from V and 1 from J; bases not matched to a gene: 6. The length of the CDR3 is 15 residues. The germline gives CDR1 NNHDY, CDR2 SYVADS. CDR3 DNA (partial): TGTGCCAGCAGCGCCTCGGACAGGAACTATGCTGAGCAGTTC. Protein product: CASSASDRNYAEQF. The CDR3 reads in full as CASSASDRNYAEQFF.

On this clone: Gene names and germline refer to mouse. The read gets to within 1 residue of the CDR3 end, and the germline J gene fills in the rest. V gene TRBV26 combines with J gene TRBJ2-2; D gene unclear. From germline, CDR1 is KGHPV and CDR2 FQNQEV (reference sequence). Trimming left V 4 bases short and J 0 bases short, with 6 bases between. This CDR3 is built from 14 residues. CDR3 DNA, as far as it was read: TGTGCCAGCAGTCCCCAGACAAACACCGGGCAGCTCTAC. Translation gives CASSPQTNTGQLY. The full CDR3 is CASSPQTNTGQLYF.

This clone was picked up a small number of times. Germline and genes: mouse. The part of the CDR3 DNA that was read is TGTGCTAGCAGTAGAGATCGGGGGGACTCCTATGAACAGTAC. It translates to CASSRDRGDSYEQY. The entire CDR3 protein is CASSRDRGDSYEQYF. The rearrangement uses TRBV17 and TRBJ2-7, with D possibly matching TRBD2 (6 bases). The observed sequence ends 1 residue before the CDR3 terminus, with the missing tail filled in from the germline J gene. CDR1 and CDR2 (germline): MNHDT, YYDKIL. This CDR3 has 15 residues. Trimming took off 0 bases at V and 0 bases at J, with 9 bases between the two ends.

This clone was observed a handful of times. Genes and germline are mouse. The sequence runs out 1 residue before the end of the CDR3; the remainder is reconstructed from the germline J gene. The rearrangement links TRBV19 to TRBJ2-3; either TRBD1 or TRBD2 may fit D (5 bases each). The CDR3 covers 15 residues. CDR1 and CDR2 from the germline V gene are FNHDT and SITEND (reference sequence). Trimming took off 4 bases at V and 0 bases at J, with 12 bases between the two ends. The CDR3 is CASSPRGKSAETLYF. Partial CDR3 DNA: TGTGCCAGCAGTCCACGGGGGAAGAGTGCAGAAACGCTGTAT.

As regards this clone: All gene names here are mouse names. Read sequence stops 1 residue before the CDR3 end, and the germline J gene provides the missing end. The chain joins TRBV26 to TRBJ2-7; weak D call: TRBD1 (6 bases). The CDR3 consists of 13 residues. CDR1 and CDR2 from the germline V gene are KGHPV and FQNQEV (reference sequence). V was cut by 3 bases and J by 4 bases, with 10 bases left in between. The CDR3 DNA, read in part, is TGTGCCAGCAGTCTACCGGGACATTATGAACAGTAC. The encoded protein is CASSLPGHYEQY. The full CDR3 protein reads CASSLPGHYEQYF. The full variable domain, its missing parts supplied by reference TRBV26 and TRBJ2-7, is NSKVIQTPRYLVKGQGQKAKMRCIPEKGHPVVFWYQQNKNNEFKFLINFQNQEVLQQIDMTEKRFSAECPSNSPCSLEIQSSEAGDSALYLCASSLPGHYEQYFGPGTRLTVL.

Concerning this clone: The germline and genes are mouse ones. The read halts 1 residue ahead of the CDR3 end, with the missing end drawn from the germline J gene. V usage is TRBV3 and J usage is TRBJ1-4; tentatively, D is TRBD1 (5 bases). Trimming removed 3 bases at V and 0 bases at J, with 5 bases between. The CDR3 is 14 residues long. Germline V gene sequence: CDR1 SNHLY, CDR2 FYNGKV (reference sequence). The CDR3 is CASSFRVSNERLFF. CDR3 bases read: TGTGCCAGCAGCTTCAGGGTTTCCAACGAAAGATTATTT.